What follows are 28 T cell receptor beta chains derived from one specimen sequenced in a study of spatial heterogeneity in lung cancer (dated by TCRdb to about 2019). The library was produced with 5' RACE. Sequencing was carried out with a NextSeq 500. The public reads were quality trimmed at Q25 with fastp and then assembled into clones with MiXCR by TCRdb, keeping productive beta chains. Identical CDR3 proteins give one entry, which carries the most common genes and DNA. For this sample the table gives about 6,900 distinct CDR3 sequences, of which approximately 3.9% were detected only once. 20% to 25% of the sample is in the top ten clones. According to the study, the label for this sample's time point signals: sample taken at primary tumor resection. TCR sequencing used whole RNA extracted from tumor and nontumor lung tissue, or from cryopreserved PBMC samples, without cell sorting. The material was normal lung tissue next to the tumor, obtained at surgery. These TCRs come from a female donor with early-stage non-small cell lung cancer.

This clonotype was seen at least ten times. The V gene is TRBV5-1, the J gene TRBJ2-7, with D possibly matching TRBD1 (5 bases). Germline V gene data show CDR1 as SGHRS and CDR2 as YFSETQ. The CDR3 consists of 13 residues. The V gene lost 0 bases and the J gene lost 7 bases, with 11 bases spanning the gap. Written as DNA, the CDR3 is TGCGCCAGCAGCTTGGGGACCGCAGGGGAGCAGTACTTC. Protein sequence: CASSLGTAGEQYF.

This clonotype was seen repeatedly, ten times or more. The CDR3 nucleotides read TGCAGTGCTTTGGCCGAGCGGGGTAGCACAGATACGCAGTATTTT. It yields the protein CSALAERGSTDTQYF. This chain uses TRBV20-1 with TRBJ2-3; 7 bases match TRBD2. The CDR3 spans 15 residues. Trimming removed 5 bases from V and 0 bases from J; junction bases left unmatched: 8. The germline V gene encodes CDR1 DFQATT and CDR2 SNEGSKA (reference sequence).

This clonotype was seen repeatedly, ten times or more. This sequence joins TRBV27 and TRBJ2-3; possibly TRBD2 for D (5 bases). CDR3 length equals 15 residues. Per the germline V gene, CDR1 is MNHEY and CDR2 is SMNVEV (reference sequence). V shed 6 bases and J shed 0 bases, with 13 bases lying between them. The CDR3, as DNA: TGTGCCAGCAGCCTCGCCGGGGTTAGCACAGATACGCAGTATTTT. It yields the protein CASSLAGVSTDTQYF.

The sample holds many counts of this clonotype. J is TRBJ1-6 and V is TRBV5-5, with D perhaps TRBD1 (5 bases). CDR1 and CDR2 from the germline V gene are SGHKS and YYEKEE (reference sequence). Trimming cost V 4 bases and J 8 bases, with 19 bases left between them. This CDR3 contains 16 residues. CDR3: CASSPNSDISDSPLHF. The CDR3, as DNA: TGTGCCAGCAGCCCAAACTCGGACATTTCCGATTCACCCCTCCACTTT.

This clonotype was seen many times. This rearrangement joins TRBV5-6 to TRBJ2-6; TRBD1 or TRBD2 may be the D gene (5 bases each). CDR1 is SGHDT, CDR2 YYEEEE, per germline. This CDR3 region has 17 residues. The germline V and J ends were trimmed by 2 bases and 2 bases, with 14 bases remaining between them. The CDR3 DNA reads TGTGCCAGCAGCTTAAATCTGGGGACCGCTGGGGCCAACGTCCTGACTTTC. Encoded protein: CASSLNLGTAGANVLTF.

The sample holds many counts of this clonotype. The chain couples TRBV29-1 to TRBJ1-2, with 9 positions matching TRBD1. V shed 2 bases, J shed 4 bases, and the junction held 2 bases outside the gene matches. From germline, CDR1 is SQVTM and CDR2 ANQGSEA. The CDR3 is made up of 13 amino acids. The CDR3 loop reads CSVERTGVYGYTF. In nucleotides, the CDR3 is TGCAGCGTTGAAAGGACAGGGGTCTATGGCTACACCTTC.

Judged by abundance, this clonotype is medium-sized. The rearrangement links TRBV9 to TRBJ2-3, with TRBD2 matching over 9 bases. CDR1 SGDLS and CDR2 YYNGEE come from the germline V gene. V trimming: 3 bases; J trimming: 4 bases; junction bases outside the gene matches: 12. There are 17 residues in the CDR3. CDR3 in amino acids: CASSGPLAGPQADTQYF. The CDR3, as DNA: TGTGCCAGCAGCGGACCTCTAGCGGGGCCTCAAGCAGATACGCAGTATTTT.

This clonotype was counted at least ten times. This clone may be a read error of a much larger clone one base away. The chain carries TRBV9 and TRBJ1-1, with D tentatively TRBD1 (5 bases). Germline V CDR1 and CDR2: SGDLS, YYNGEE. The length of the CDR3 is 14 residues. Trimming took 0 bases from V and 6 from J, leaving 12 bases between them. The CDR3 DNA reads as TGTGCCAGCAGCGTAGCGGGGGGTATGTCTGAAGCTTTCTTT. Its protein is CASSVAGGMSEAFF.

By proportion, this clonotype is medium-sized. This rearrangement joins TRBV3-1 to TRBJ2-7; weak D call: TRBD2 (6 bases). This CDR3 is 17 amino acids long. Per the germline V gene, CDR1 is LGHDT and CDR2 is YNNKEL (reference sequence). Trimming removed 0 bases at V and 2 bases at J, with 17 bases between. The CDR3 loop is CASSQDSASGLTYEQYF. The DNA of the CDR3 is TGTGCCAGCAGCCAAGATAGTGCCAGCGGGCTTACCTACGAGCAGTACTTC.

This clonotype was recorded a few times. V is TRBV18 and J is TRBJ2-7; a possible D gene is TRBD2 (5 bases). In germline, CDR1 is KGHSH, CDR2 LQKENI. This CDR3 comprises 13 residues. Trimming took 3 bases from V and 5 from J, leaving 11 bases between them. The CDR3 DNA sequence: TGTGCCAGCTCACCGAGGGAGTCCCACGAGCAGTACTTC. Translating gives CASSPRESHEQYF.

This clonotype has at least ten counts. J is TRBJ2-3 and V is TRBV20-1, with a possible D match to TRBD1 (6 bases). The CDR3 covers 14 residues. Looked up from germline, CDR1 is DFQATT and CDR2 is SNEGSKA (reference sequence). V was clipped by 1 base and J by 8 bases, with 16 bases between them. CDR3 in amino acids: CSARVVGTGLTQYF. CDR3 nucleotide sequence: TGCAGTGCTAGAGTTGTGGGCACAGGGCTTACGCAGTATTTT.

This clonotype was recorded at least ten times. The chain couples TRBV24-1 to TRBJ1-2, with D perhaps TRBD1 (5 bases). Germline assignment: CDR1 KGHDR and CDR2 SFDVKD. Trimming left V 5 bases short and J 8 bases short, with 11 bases between. This CDR3 region has 12 residues. The CDR3 reads CATSAGQGGYTF. CDR3 DNA sequence: TGTGCCACCAGTGCGGGGCAGGGAGGCTACACCTTC.

This clonotype is judged medium-sized. The chain employs TRBV29-1 and TRBJ2-7, with D unresolved. CDR1 and CDR2 (germline): SQVTM, ANQGSEA. The CDR3 spans 13 residues. Trimming took 1 base from V and 3 from J, leaving 10 bases between them. CDR3 coding DNA: TGCAGCGTTGAAGGGGGATTATACTACGAGCAGTACTTC. Encoded protein: CSVEGGLYYEQYF.

This clonotype has at least ten counts. The V call is TRBV20-1, the J call TRBJ1-4, with 8 bases that match TRBD1. This CDR3 spans 16 amino acids. CDR1 is DFQATT, CDR2 SNEGSKA, per germline (reference sequence). V was pared by 0 bases and J by 0 bases, with 3 bases of the junction left unmatched. The CDR3 nucleotides read TGCAGTGCTAGAGATACAGGGGGGGCAACTAATGAAAAACTGTTTTTT. Protein product: CSARDTGGATNEKLFF.

There are many counts of this clonotype. This chain connects TRBV7-9 to TRBJ2-1, with D maybe TRBD2 (5 bases). Trimming stripped 2 bases from V and 9 bases from J, with 11 bases between. This CDR3 contains 13 residues. From germline, CDR1 is SEHNR and CDR2 FQNEAQ (reference sequence). CDR3 coding DNA: TGTGCCAGCAGCTTAACCGGGAACGGTGAGCAGTTCTTC. Translation gives CASSLTGNGEQFF.

The table lists this clonotype with many counts. The rearrangement uses TRBV10-3 and TRBJ2-6; TRBD2 is a possible D gene (5 bases). CDR1 and CDR2 (germline): ENHRY, SYGVKD. Trimming took off 4 bases at V and 0 bases at J, with 13 bases between the two ends. The CDR3 totals 17 residues. The CDR3 loop is CAISVGVGGSGANVLTF. DNA of the CDR3: TGTGCCATCAGTGTTGGGGTCGGAGGCTCTGGGGCCAACGTCCTGACTTTC.

Note on this clonotype: A much larger clonotype is one base distant, so this may be a read error. The chain recombines TRBV18 with TRBJ2-1; 8 nucleotides align to TRBD2. Germline loops: CDR1 KGHSH, CDR2 LQKENI. CDR3 length: 13 amino acids. CDR3 in amino acids: CVSSDGGAPEQFF. The CDR3 nucleotides are TGTGTCAGCTCAGACGGGGGGGCCCCGGAGCAGTTCTTC.

This clonotype has ten or more counts. The chain links TRBV27 to TRBJ2-1; 9 bases are shared with TRBD2. The CDR3 sequence is 18 residues long. Trimming cost V 1 base and J 7 bases; bases outside gene matches: 14. Germline CDR1 and CDR2: MNHEY and SMNVEV (reference sequence). The CDR3 region is CASSLFVQGSGGKNEQFF. The DNA for the CDR3 is TGTGCCAGCAGTTTATTCGTCCAAGGGAGCGGGGGGAAAAATGAGCAGTTCTTC.

This clonotype is judged medium-sized. The rearrangement links TRBV6-1 to TRBJ1-2; D is undetermined. The CDR3 extends over 12 amino acids. Trimming stripped 2 bases from V and 4 bases from J, with 5 bases between. From germline, CDR1 is MNHNS and CDR2 SASEGT. CDR3 protein: CASSEQTYGYTF. CDR3 sequence (DNA): TGTGCCAGCAGTGAACAGACCTATGGCTACACCTTC.

The genes are TRBV6-6 and TRBJ1-3, with TRBD1 matching 7 bases. V lost 11 bases to trimming and J lost 5 bases; unmatched junction nucleotides: 6. The CDR3 has 12 residues. In germline, CDR1 is MNHNY, CDR2 SVGAGI (reference sequence). The CDR3 nucleotides are TGTGCCGGGACAGAAGACCGAAACACCATATATTTT. The encoded protein is CAGTEDRNTIYF.

This clonotype was counted many times. CDR3 amino acids: CSVGDGTNYGYTF. The CDR3 region has the DNA TGCAGCGTTGGGGACGGAACTAACTATGGCTACACCTTC. The J gene is TRBJ1-2, the V gene TRBV29-1; D is perhaps TRBD1 (5 bases). The CDR3 totals 13 residues. V was trimmed by 4 bases and J by 0 bases, leaving 9 bases between them. From germline, CDR1 is SQVTM and CDR2 ANQGSEA. The variable domain in full, completed from reference TRBV29-1 and TRBJ1-2, reads SAVISQKPSRDICQRGTSLTIQCQVDSQVTMMFWYRQQPGQSLTLIATANQGSEATYESGFVIDKFPISRPNLTFSTLTVSNMSPEDSSIYLCSVGDGTNYGYTFGSGTRLTVV.

This clonotype was detected only a few times. The chain couples TRBV27 to TRBJ1-5; 9 positions agree with TRBD1. V lost 9 bases to trimming and J lost 1 base; unmatched junction nucleotides: 4. This CDR3 region has 14 residues. Germline V gene lookup returns CDR1 MNHEY and CDR2 SMNVEV (reference sequence). Here the CDR3 DNA reads TGTGCCAGAACCGGGACAGGGAGCAATCAGCCCCAGCATTTT. It translates to CARTGTGSNQPQHF.

V and J are TRBV5-4 and TRBJ1-2, with 12 bases that match TRBD1. V dropped 3 bases and J dropped 2; count of bases not matched to a gene: 8. Germline values: CDR1 SGHNT, CDR2 YYREEE (reference sequence). This CDR3 comprises 17 residues. The chain's CDR3 is CASSSRRGQGANYGYTF. The CDR3 nucleotides are TGTGCCAGCAGCTCTCGGAGGGGACAGGGGGCGAACTATGGCTACACCTTC.

This clonotype has at least ten counts. The J gene is TRBJ1-2, the V gene TRBV7-8, with D perhaps TRBD1 (5 bases). V was cut by 4 bases and J by 0 bases, with 9 bases left in between. This CDR3 spans 14 amino acids. CDR1 and CDR2 (germline): SGHVS, FQNEAQ. The CDR3 nucleotides are TGTGCCAGCAGCTGGGACGTCTCTAACTATGGCTACACCTTC. Its protein is CASSWDVSNYGYTF.

This clonotype was picked up many times. This chain uses TRBV4-3 with TRBJ2-7; TRBD1 matches at 8 bases. CDR3 length equals 18 residues. Germline lookup yields CDR1 LGHNA and CDR2 YSLEER. V lost 0 bases and J lost 2; bases outside the gene matches: 12. The CDR3, as DNA: TGCGCCAGCAGCCAAGATTCGGATGGGGACAGGACTACCTACGAGCAGTACTTC. Encoded protein: CASSQDSDGDRTTYEQYF.

By frequency in the sample, this clonotype is medium-sized. The J gene is TRBJ2-3, the V gene TRBV12-3 or TRBV12-4; a weak D match, TRBD1 (6 bases). Trimming removed 10 bases from V and 5 bases from J, with 7 bases in between. The CDR3 consists of 10 residues. The CDR3 here is CATRGDTQYF. The CDR3 DNA follows: TGTGCCACCAGGGGAGATACGCAGTATTTT.

At least ten counts were recorded for this clonotype. This chain links TRBV5-1 with TRBJ2-7; 8 bases line up with TRBD2. CDR1 SGHRS and CDR2 YFSETQ come from the germline V gene. The trim removed 4 bases at V and 6 bases at J, leaving 9 bases unmatched. This CDR3 spans 14 amino acids. CDR3 residues: CASSPSSGGIEQYF. The CDR3 DNA reads TGCGCCAGCAGCCCCTCCAGCGGGGGTATCGAGCAGTACTTC.

This clonotype was seen at least ten times. The genes are TRBV24-1 and TRBJ1-1; a weak D match, TRBD1 (6 bases). Germline V gives CDR1 KGHDR, CDR2 SFDVKD. This CDR3 region has 11 residues. V was clipped by 3 bases and J by 11 bases, with 9 bases between them. The CDR3 is CATSDGTSAFF. The DNA for the CDR3 is TGTGCCACCAGTGATGGGACATCCGCTTTCTTT.